The present TCR beta chain was sequenced within a study of blood T cell repertoires in COVID-19. Study information: The origin of the acute and convalescent COVID-19 samples was the United States, Italy and Spain. T cells, B-cell-depleted T cells, or PBMCs provided the cDNA or gDNA that served as material.

The V and J ends lost 6 bases and 4 bases, in that order; junction bases with no gene match: 8. CDR3 length: 15 residues. Germline CDR1 is LNHDA and CDR2 is SQIVND (reference sequence). Per the study methods: Researchers report that nucleated cell counts were estimated from reference gene primer amplification. Assay: immunoSEQ multiplex PCR; the TCRdb copy retains only in-frame clones and omits some. V and J calls and clone size are those listed in that table; D and trimming were worked out from the DNA. The data hold about 31,000 clones, with over 75% observed a single time. Followed over time, Seattle patients had been enrolled while infection was active.

Sequencing was done on a sample of peripheral blood. The rearrangement uses TRBV19 and TRBJ1-2; 10 bases are a match to TRBD1. The receptor was isolated from a man in his sixties with COVID-19, enrolled during active disease. CDR3 DNA sequence: TGTGCCAGTAGCCAAGCCCGGACAGGGGGCTATGGCTACACCTTC. This translates into CASSQARTGGYGYTF.